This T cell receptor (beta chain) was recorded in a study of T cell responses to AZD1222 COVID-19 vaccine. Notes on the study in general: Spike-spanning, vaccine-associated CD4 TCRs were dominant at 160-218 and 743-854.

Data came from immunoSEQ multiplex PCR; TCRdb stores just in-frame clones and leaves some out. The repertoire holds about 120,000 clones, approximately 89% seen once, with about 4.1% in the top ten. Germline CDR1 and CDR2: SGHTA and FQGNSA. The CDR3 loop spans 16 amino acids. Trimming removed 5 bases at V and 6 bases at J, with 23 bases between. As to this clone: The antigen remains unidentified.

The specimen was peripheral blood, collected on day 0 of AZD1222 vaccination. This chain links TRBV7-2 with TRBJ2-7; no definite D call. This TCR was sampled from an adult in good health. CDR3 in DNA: TGTGCCAGCAGCCCCCAACTTCCGCACCATGAGTGCGAGCAGTACTTC. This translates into CASSPQLPHHECEQYF.